One and the same sample provided the 12 T cell receptor beta chains below, sequenced in a study of blood T cell repertoires in COVID-19. Assay used: immunoSEQ multiplex PCR; TCRdb lists only in-frame clones, some missing. Among under 200,000 clones listed, over 70% were seen once. The specimen sequenced was PBMCs or T cells enriched from blood (not recorded which). The receptors stem from a woman aged 60-75 years who had recovered from COVID-19.

The DNA of the CDR3 is TGTGCCAGCAGCCAAGATTTGCCTCTAGCGGGGGGGCGGGAGACCCAGTACTTC. Its protein product is CASSQDLPLAGGRETQYF. The chain couples TRBV3-1 (or the pseudogene TRBV3-2) to TRBJ2-5; the match to TRBD2 covers 12 bases. Germline CDR1 and CDR2: LGHDT and YNNKEL (reference sequence). This CDR3 region has 18 residues. The J segment lost 5 bases and the V segment lost 0 bases, leaving 10 bases of the junction unmatched.

The table lists this clone with a count of one. The chain combines TRBV5-1 with TRBJ2-7; 10 nucleotides agree with TRBD1. CDR1 and CDR2 (germline): SGHRS, YFSETQ. The ends lost 4 bases at V and 0 bases at J; junction bases unmatched: 4. The CDR3 consists of 15 residues. CDR3 residues: CASSAGTGVSYEQYF. CDR3 nucleotides: TGCGCCAGCAGCGCCGGGACAGGGGTCTCCTACGAGCAGTACTTC. The full variable domain, completed using reference TRBV5-1 and TRBJ2-7, is KAGVTQTPRYLIKTRGQQVTLSCSPISGHRSVSWYQQTPGQGLQFLFEYFSETQRNKGNFPGRFSGRQFSNSRSEMNVSTLELGDSALYLCASSAGTGVSYEQYFGPGTRLTVT.

CDR3 sequence: CASSPAGGPREQFF. In DNA form, the CDR3 reads TGCGCCAGCAGTCCAGCGGGGGGGCCGCGTGAGCAGTTCTTC. V and J are TRBV10-1 and TRBJ2-1; 10 nucleotides align to TRBD2. The length of the CDR3 is 14 residues. Per germline, CDR1 WNHNN and CDR2 SYGVQD (reference sequence). V gave up 5 bases and J gave up 9 bases; unmatched junction bases: 7.

CDR3 DNA sequence: TGTGCCAGCAGTCCCACGTCGAAGGGAGGGCTCTACAATGAGCAGTTCTTC. Amino acids: CASSPTSKGGLYNEQFF. V usage is TRBV6-4 and J usage is TRBJ2-1; 7 bases agree with TRBD2. Per germline, CDR1 MRHNA and CDR2 SNTAGT. The CDR3 length is 17 residues. The J segment lost 3 bases and the V segment lost 5 bases, leaving 13 bases of the junction unmatched.

The V gene is TRBV11-2, the J gene TRBJ1-6; D gene unclear. Trimming took off 5 bases at V and 9 bases at J, with 8 bases between the two ends. In germline, CDR1 is SGHAT, CDR2 FQNNGV. The CDR3 runs to 12 residues. The CDR3 here is CASSGLSSPLHF. The CDR3 DNA follows: TGTGCCAGCAGCGGACTATCTTCACCCCTCCACTTT.

This clone was observed a single time. The CDR3 bases are TGTGCCAGCAGCTTTGCAGGGAGGATGAGTAATGAAAAACTGTTTTTT. Its translation is CASSFAGRMSNEKLFF. The chain has TRBV7-2 and TRBJ1-4; D may be TRBD1 (5 bases). CDR3 length equals 16 residues. Germline CDR1 is SGHTA and CDR2 is FQGNSA. Trimming cost V 3 bases and J 4 bases, with 15 bases left between them. The variable domain in full, with the rest retrieved from reference TRBV7-2 and TRBJ1-4, is GAGVSQSPSNKVTEKGKDVELRCDPISGHTALYWYRQSLGQGLEFLIYFQGNSAPDKSGLPSDRFSAERTGGSVSTLTIQRTQQEDSAVYLCASSFAGRMSNEKLFFGSGTQLSVL.

The chain carries TRBV9 and TRBJ2-1; maybe TRBD1 (6 bases). This CDR3 spans 14 amino acids. The germline gives CDR1 SGDLS, CDR2 YYNGEE. Deletions cut 3 bases from V and 1 base from J, with 8 bases between. The DNA for the CDR3 is TGTGCCAGCAGCGAAACAGGGTCCTACAATGAGCAGTTCTTC. Its protein product is CASSETGSYNEQFF.

The chain links TRBV5-1 to TRBJ2-1; tentative D call: TRBD2 (6 bases). Trimming stripped 1 base from V and 10 bases from J, with 9 bases between. Per germline, CDR1 SGHRS and CDR2 YFSETQ. This CDR3 spans 12 amino acids. This CDR3 reads CASSLRGREQFF. The DNA for the CDR3 is TGCGCCAGCAGCTTGCGGGGGAGAGAGCAGTTCTTC.

This sequence joins TRBV7-9 and TRBJ1-2, with 8 bases fitting TRBD1. CDR1 and CDR2 from the germline V gene are SEHNR and FQNEAQ (reference sequence). The CDR3 is 15 residues long. Germline trimming cut 2 bases from V and 1 base from J; bases unmatched to any gene: 3. CDR3 sequence: CASSLQGARNYGYTF. CDR3 bases: TGTGCCAGCAGCTTACAGGGGGCGCGTAACTATGGCTACACCTTC.

This clone occurred once. The chain carries TRBV5-1 and TRBJ2-1, with 7 bases matching TRBD2. V lost 0 bases to trimming and J lost 2 bases; unmatched junction nucleotides: 8. The CDR3 loop spans 17 amino acids. Germline lookup yields CDR1 SGHRS and CDR2 YFSETQ. CDR3 sequence (DNA): TGCGCCAGCAGCTTGGACAGAGCGGGGAAAACCTACAATGAGCAGTTCTTC. Translating gives CASSLDRAGKTYNEQFF.

The genes are TRBV5-4 and TRBJ2-3, with 7 bases fitting TRBD2. This CDR3 comprises 16 residues. CDR1 SGHNT and CDR2 YYREEE come from the germline V gene (reference sequence). With 4 bases clipped from V and 3 bases from J, the junction kept 11 bases outside the gene matches. CDR3: CASSQGTGGLTDTQYF. CDR3 bases: TGTGCCAGCAGCCAGGGAACGGGGGGTCTAACAGATACGCAGTATTTT. The whole variable domain, remainder taken from reference TRBV5-4 and TRBJ2-3, is ETGVTQSPTHLIKTRGQQVTLRCSSQSGHNTVSWYQQALGQGPQFIFQYYREEENGRGNFPPRFSGLQFPNYSSELNVNALELDDSALYLCASSQGTGGLTDTQYFGPGTRLTVL.

The chain links TRBV4-1 to TRBJ2-1; D call uncertain. There are 17 residues in the CDR3. V lost 1 base, J lost 1 base, and 14 bases lay in between. Germline CDR1 is MGHRA and CDR2 is YSYEKL. CDR3 residues: CASSQVERSASYNEQFF. Written as DNA, the CDR3 is TGCGCCAGCAGCCAAGTGGAGAGAAGCGCGTCCTACAATGAGCAGTTCTTC.